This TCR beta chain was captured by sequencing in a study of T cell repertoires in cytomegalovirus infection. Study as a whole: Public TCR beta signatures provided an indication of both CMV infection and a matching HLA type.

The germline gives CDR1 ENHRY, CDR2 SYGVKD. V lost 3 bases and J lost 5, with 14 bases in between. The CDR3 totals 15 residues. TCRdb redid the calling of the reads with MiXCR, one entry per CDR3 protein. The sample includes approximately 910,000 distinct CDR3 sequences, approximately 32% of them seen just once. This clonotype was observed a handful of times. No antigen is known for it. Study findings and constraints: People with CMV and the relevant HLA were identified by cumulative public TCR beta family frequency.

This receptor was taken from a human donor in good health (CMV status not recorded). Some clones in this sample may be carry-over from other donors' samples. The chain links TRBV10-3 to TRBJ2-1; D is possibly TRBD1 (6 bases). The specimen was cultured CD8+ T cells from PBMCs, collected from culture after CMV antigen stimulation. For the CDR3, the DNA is TGTGCCATCAGTGACTCTTTACAGGGTAACAATGAGCAGTTCTTC. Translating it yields CAISDSLQGNNEQFF.